This T cell receptor (beta chain) was documented in a study of T cell changes during pregnancy in multiple sclerosis. Clones were sequenced by immunoSEQ multiplex PCR, and TCRdb holds only the in-frame ones, with some missing. Of roughly 75,000 clones listed, 85% to 95% are singletons. Germline V CDR1 and CDR2: SGHDT, YYEEEE. The CDR3 has 13 residues. V was clipped by 1 base and J by 1 base, with 6 bases between them. The chain employs TRBV5-6 and TRBJ2-7; D not resolved. The receptor was derived from a female donor in good health, enrolled as a control in a pregnancy study. The material was peripheral blood, obtained after pregnancy. The DNA for the CDR3 is TGTGCCAGCAGCTTGTTCGGTTCCTACGAGCAGTACTTC. Protein: CASSLFGSYEQYF.